This TCR beta chain was observed in a study of blood T cell repertoires in COVID-19. Study information: Researchers got acute and convalescent COVID-19 samples from the United States, Italy and Spain. T cells, B-cell-depleted T cells, or PBMCs supplied cDNA or gDNA.

Original processing notes: Amplification of reference gene primers provided the estimated nucleated cell counts. TCRdb's copy holds only in-frame clones and misses some; the assay was immunoSEQ multiplex PCR. From that table come the V and J calls and clone size; the DNA was used to work out D and trimming. Of about 24,000 clones listed, 70% to 90% are singletons. Trimming took off 4 bases at V and 1 base at J, with 7 bases between the two ends. The CDR3 length is 14 residues. The germline CDR1 and CDR2 sequences are LGHNA and YSLEER. The chain recombines TRBV4-3 with TRBJ2-2; D is uncertain. The specimen was peripheral blood. This sequence originates from a woman of 80 years or more with active or convalescent COVID-19. CDR3 in amino acids: CASSRKQNTGELFF. DNA for the CDR3: TGCGCCAGCAGCCGTAAACAGAACACCGGGGAGCTGTTTTTT.